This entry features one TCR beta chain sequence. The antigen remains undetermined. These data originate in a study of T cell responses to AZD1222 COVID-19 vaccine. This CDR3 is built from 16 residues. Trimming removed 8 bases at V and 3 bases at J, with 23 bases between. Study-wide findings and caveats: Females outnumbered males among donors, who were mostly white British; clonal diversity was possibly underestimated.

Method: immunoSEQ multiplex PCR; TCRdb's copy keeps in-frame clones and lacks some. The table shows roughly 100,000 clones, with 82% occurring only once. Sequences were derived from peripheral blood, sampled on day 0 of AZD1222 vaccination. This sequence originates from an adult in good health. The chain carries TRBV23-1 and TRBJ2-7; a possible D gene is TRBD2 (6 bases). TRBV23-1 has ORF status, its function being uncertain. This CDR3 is CASRGPTGGAHYEQYF. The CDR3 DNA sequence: TGCGCCAGCCGCGGGCCAACCGGCGGGGCCCACTACGAGCAGTACTTC.